These T cell receptor beta chains were read from a single sample in a study of T cell repertoires in cytomegalovirus infection. TCRdb redid the calling of the reads with MiXCR, one entry per CDR3 protein. Of 200,000 to 300,000 distinct CDR3 sequences listed, around 8.7% are singletons. The sample taken for sequencing was PBMCs. The receptors were gathered from a human donor in good health (CMV status not recorded). Some clones in this sample may be carry-over from other donors' samples. Each CDR3 is given with its conserved first and last residue. D genes are given only for firm matches. The listing skips clone size in some rows; elsewhere it reads once, few, many or a size class.

v_gene,abundance,j_gene,d_gene,CDR3aa,CDR3nt
TRBV20-1,few,TRBJ2-3,TRBD2,CSFLAGAGTDTQYF,TGCAGTTTCTTAGCGGGGGCCGGCACAGATACGCAGTATTTT
TRBV28,NA,TRBJ2-1,NA,CASSFWDPVVNEQFF,TGTGCCAGCAGTTTCTGGGACCCTGTCGTCAATGAGCAGTTCTTC
TRBV7-6,many,TRBJ2-2,TRBD1,CASRDRETGELFF,TGTGCCAGCCGGGACAGAGAAACCGGGGAGCTGTTTTTT
TRBV20-1,many,TRBJ1-1,NA,CSANHRVYTEAFF,TGCAGTGCGAACCACAGGGTATACACTGAAGCTTTCTTT
TRBV6-6,many,TRBJ1-6,NA,CASSPDSVEALHF,TGTGCCAGCAGTCCCGACTCCGTTGAGGCCCTCCACTTT
TRBV28,NA,TRBJ1-3,NA,CASTVLDSSGNTIYF,TGTGCCAGCACCGTCCTGGACAGCTCTGGAAACACCATATATTTT
TRBV7-2,many,TRBJ2-7,NA,CASSLSRYEQYF,TGTGCCAGCAGCTTAAGTCGCTACGAGCAGTACTTC
TRBV28,many,TRBJ1-1,TRBD1,CASSSRDRAFF,TGTGCCAGCAGTTCCCGGGACAGAGCTTTCTTT
TRBV12-3/TRBV12-4,many,TRBJ2-4,NA,CASSLDGSKTKNIQYF,TGTGCCAGCAGTTTAGATGGATCGAAGACCAAAAACATTCAGTACTTC
TRBV6-1,NA,TRBJ2-3,NA,CASSEGTLRAQYF,TGTGCCAGCAGTGAAGGGACTCTTAGAGCGCAGTATTTT
TRBV23-1,few,TRBJ2-7,NA,CARSNRDSIYEQYF,TGCGCCAGGAGTAATCGAGACAGCATCTACGAGCAGTACTTC
TRBV6-8,few,TRBJ2-7,NA,CASSYSRQWPYEQYF,TGTGCCAGCAGTTACTCGAGGCAGTGGCCCTACGAGCAGTACTTC
TRBV6-5,NA,TRBJ2-5,NA,CASSNFLNSHRYF,TGTGCCAGCAGCAACTTCCTAAACTCCCACCGGTACTTC
TRBV7-2,many,TRBJ2-6,NA,CASSPSSLWANVLTF,TGTGCCAGCAGCCCTTCCTCGCTCTGGGCCAACGTCCTGACTTTC
TRBV7-6,many,TRBJ2-5,NA,CASSLVQQETQYF,TGTGCCAGCAGCTTAGTACAGCAAGAGACCCAGTACTTC
TRBV5-6,few,TRBJ2-7,NA,CASSRPEADEQYF,TGTGCCAGCAGCCGACCGGAAGCCGACGAGCAGTACTTC
TRBV28,many,TRBJ1-2,TRBD1,CASRRQGPGDGYTF,TGTGCCAGCAGAAGACAGGGGCCGGGGGATGGCTACACCTTC
TRBV4-3,few,TRBJ2-1,TRBD2,CASSQDYLAGDNEQFF,TGCGCCAGCAGCCAAGATTACCTAGCGGGCGACAATGAGCAGTTCTTC
TRBV11-3,few,TRBJ2-7,TRBD2,CASSPGGRSYEQYF,TGTGCCAGCAGCCCGGGCGGGAGGTCCTACGAGCAGTACTTC
TRBV28,few,TRBJ2-7,NA,CASSSNPPQPYEQYF,TGTGCCAGCAGTTCGAACCCCCCTCAACCCTACGAGCAGTACTTC
TRBV19,many,TRBJ1-5,NA,CASTPPVLGQPQHF,TGTGCCAGTACCCCTCCGGTCCTGGGTCAGCCCCAGCATTTT
TRBV7-2,many,TRBJ2-2,TRBD2,CASSAGGRAGGTGELFF,TGTGCCAGCAGCGCCGGGGGGAGAGCGGGGGGCACCGGGGAGCTGTTTTTT
TRBV5-6,NA,TRBJ2-5,TRBD1,CASSQTGVETQYF,TGTGCCAGCAGCCAGACAGGGGTAGAGACCCAGTACTTC
TRBV19,few,TRBJ1-1,TRBD1,CATRQGAQSEAFF,TGTGCCACTAGACAGGGGGCGCAGAGTGAAGCTTTCTTT
TRBV12-3/TRBV12-4,many,TRBJ1-5,NA,CASSLAGAGEQPQHF,TGTGCCAGCAGTTTAGCCGGGGCAGGGGAACAGCCCCAGCATTTT
TRBV19,few,TRBJ1-2,NA,CASSKATDSYGYTF,TGTGCCAGTAGTAAAGCGACAGATTCCTATGGCTACACCTTC
TRBV11-2,many,TRBJ1-6,NA,CASSLGGSNSPLHF,TGTGCCAGCAGCTTAGGCGGGTCCAATTCACCCCTCCACTTT
TRBV6-6,many,TRBJ2-3,NA,CASTSALTQYF,TGTGCCAGCACTTCGGCCCTCACGCAGTATTTT
TRBV7-2,many,TRBJ2-3,TRBD1,CASSFRDRGSTDTQYF,TGTGCCAGCAGCTTCCGGGACAGGGGATCCACAGATACGCAGTATTTT
TRBV10-3,many,TRBJ2-1,TRBD2,CAISPGLAGHNEQFF,TGTGCCATCAGCCCCGGACTAGCGGGCCACAATGAGCAGTTCTTC